Given below is one T cell receptor (beta chain) in context. Its matching antigen is unknown. This entry belongs to a study of T-cell reconstitution after alpha-beta-depleted transplantation in children. Unique molecular identifiers were incorporated during preparation of the TCRbeta library. From the PCR reads, TCRdb called clonotypes with MiXCR, one entry per CDR3 protein. This table has about 870,000 distinct CDR3 sequences, roughly 15% appearing once. The study, taken as a whole, reports: By about two months after transplant, alpha-beta T cells reportedly arose from several hundred graft clones that had expanded. It was surviving recipient T cells and thymic progenitors that gave some patients high TCRbeta diversity at day 60. The main origin of T-cell counts and diversity one year after transplant was newly produced T cells.

The germline V gene has CDR1 DFQATT and CDR2 SNEGSKA (reference sequence). CDR3 length: 14 residues. J was trimmed by 6 bases and V by 5 bases; bases with no gene match: 9. The sample here was PBMCs, mostly from graft donor cells, taken 360 days after TCRalphabeta/CD19-depleted stem cell transplant. V and J are TRBV20-1 and TRBJ1-4; 7 bases are a match to TRBD1. This clonotype originated in a male patient aged 10-17 years who had a stem cell transplant for acute lymphoblastic leukemia, so the T cells may come from the graft donor. For the CDR3, the DNA is TGCAGTGCTGGCGAGGAGACAGGGTATGAAAAACTGTTTTTT. This sequence encodes CSAGEETGYEKLFF.